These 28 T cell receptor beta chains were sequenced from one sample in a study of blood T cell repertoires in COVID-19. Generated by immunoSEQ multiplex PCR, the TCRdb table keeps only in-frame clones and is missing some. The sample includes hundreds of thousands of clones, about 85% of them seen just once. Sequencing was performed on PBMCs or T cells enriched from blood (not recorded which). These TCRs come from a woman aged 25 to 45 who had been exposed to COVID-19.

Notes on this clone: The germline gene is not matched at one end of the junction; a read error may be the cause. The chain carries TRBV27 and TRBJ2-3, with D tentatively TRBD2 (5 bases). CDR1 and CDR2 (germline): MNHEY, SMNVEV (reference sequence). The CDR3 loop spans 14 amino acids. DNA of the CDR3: TGTGCCAGCCGTTTTAGGGAGAGGGCAGATACGCAGTATTTT. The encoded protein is CASRFRERADTQYF.

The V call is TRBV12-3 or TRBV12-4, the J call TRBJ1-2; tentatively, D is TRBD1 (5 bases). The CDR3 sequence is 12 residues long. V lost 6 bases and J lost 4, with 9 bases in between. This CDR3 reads CASSPDSYGYTF. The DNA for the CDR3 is TGTGCCAGCAGCCCCGACAGCTATGGCTACACCTTC.

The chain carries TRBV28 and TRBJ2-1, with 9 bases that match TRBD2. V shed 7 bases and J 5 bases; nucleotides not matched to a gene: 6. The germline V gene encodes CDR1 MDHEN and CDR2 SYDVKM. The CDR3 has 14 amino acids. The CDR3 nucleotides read TGTGCCAGCATCCGGCTAGCGGGAAACAATGAGCAGTTCTTC. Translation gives CASIRLAGNNEQFF.

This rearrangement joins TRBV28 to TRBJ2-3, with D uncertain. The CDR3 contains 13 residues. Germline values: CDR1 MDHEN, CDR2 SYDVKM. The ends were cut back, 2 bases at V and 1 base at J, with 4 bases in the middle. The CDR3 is CASSLIGTDTQYF. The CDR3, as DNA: TGTGCCAGCAGTTTAATCGGCACAGATACGCAGTATTTT.

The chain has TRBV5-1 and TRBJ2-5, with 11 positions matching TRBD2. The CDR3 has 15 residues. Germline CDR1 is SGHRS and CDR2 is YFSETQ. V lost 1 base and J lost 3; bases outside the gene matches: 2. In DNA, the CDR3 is TGCGCCAGCAGCTTGATGACTAGCGGGGAAGAGACCCAGTACTTC. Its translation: CASSLMTSGEETQYF.

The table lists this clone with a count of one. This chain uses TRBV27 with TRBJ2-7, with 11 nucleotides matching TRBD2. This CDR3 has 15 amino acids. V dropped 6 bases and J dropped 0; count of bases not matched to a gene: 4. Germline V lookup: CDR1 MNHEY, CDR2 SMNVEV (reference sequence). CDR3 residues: CASRLAGGSSYEQYF. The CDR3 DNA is TGTGCCAGCAGATTAGCGGGGGGGAGCTCCTACGAGCAGTACTTC.

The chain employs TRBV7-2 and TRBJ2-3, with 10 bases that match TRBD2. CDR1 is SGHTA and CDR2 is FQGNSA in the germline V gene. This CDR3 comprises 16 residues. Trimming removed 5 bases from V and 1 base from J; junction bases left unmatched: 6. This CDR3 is CASSPSGRLGTDTQYF. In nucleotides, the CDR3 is TGTGCCAGCAGCCCTAGCGGGAGATTGGGCACAGATACGCAGTATTTT.

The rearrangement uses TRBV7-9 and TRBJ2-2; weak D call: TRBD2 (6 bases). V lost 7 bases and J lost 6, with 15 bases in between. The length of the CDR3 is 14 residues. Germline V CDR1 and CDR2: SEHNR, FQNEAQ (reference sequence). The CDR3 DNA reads TGTGCCAGCAAGGAGGGACCCCAACCCGGGGAGCTGTTTTTT. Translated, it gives CASKEGPQPGELFF.

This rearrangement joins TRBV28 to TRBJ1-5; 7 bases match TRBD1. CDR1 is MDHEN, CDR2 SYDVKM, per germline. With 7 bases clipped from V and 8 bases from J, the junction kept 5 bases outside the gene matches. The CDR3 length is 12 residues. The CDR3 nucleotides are TGTGCCAGCAATAGGGGGCAGGAGCCCCAGCATTTT. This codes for CASNRGQEPQHF.

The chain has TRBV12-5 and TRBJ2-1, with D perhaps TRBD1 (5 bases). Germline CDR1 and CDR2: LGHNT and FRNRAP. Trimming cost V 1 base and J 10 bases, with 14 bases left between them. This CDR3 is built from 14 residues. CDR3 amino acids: CASGLADNHREQFF. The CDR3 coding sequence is TGTGCTAGTGGTTTGGCTGATAACCACAGGGAGCAGTTCTTC.

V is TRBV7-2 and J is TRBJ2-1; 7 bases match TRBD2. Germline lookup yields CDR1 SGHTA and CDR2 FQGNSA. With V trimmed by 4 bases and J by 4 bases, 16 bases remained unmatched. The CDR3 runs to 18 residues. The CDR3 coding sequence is TGTGCCAGCAGCTCCCTTTTCGCGGGGACGGGAGGATACAATGAGCAGTTCTTC. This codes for CASSSLFAGTGGYNEQFF.

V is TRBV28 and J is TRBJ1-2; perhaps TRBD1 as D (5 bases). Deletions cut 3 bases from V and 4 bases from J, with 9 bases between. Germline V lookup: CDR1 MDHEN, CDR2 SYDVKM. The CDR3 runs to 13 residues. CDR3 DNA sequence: TGTGCCAGCAGTTTTAGGGGAGGCTATGGCTACACCTTC. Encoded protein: CASSFRGGYGYTF.

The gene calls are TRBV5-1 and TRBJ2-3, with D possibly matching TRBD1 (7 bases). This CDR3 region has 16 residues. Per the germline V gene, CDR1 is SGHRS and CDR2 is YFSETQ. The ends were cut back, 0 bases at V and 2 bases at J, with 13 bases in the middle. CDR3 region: CASSLGAGGLTDTQYF. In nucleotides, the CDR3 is TGCGCCAGCAGCTTGGGGGCAGGGGGACTCACAGATACGCAGTATTTT.

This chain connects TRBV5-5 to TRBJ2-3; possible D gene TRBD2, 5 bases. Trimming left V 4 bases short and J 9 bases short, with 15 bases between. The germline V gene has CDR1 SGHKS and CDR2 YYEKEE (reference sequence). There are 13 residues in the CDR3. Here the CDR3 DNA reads TGTGCCAGCAGCGCAGAACTAGTCACCACGCAGTATTTT. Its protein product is CASSAELVTTQYF.

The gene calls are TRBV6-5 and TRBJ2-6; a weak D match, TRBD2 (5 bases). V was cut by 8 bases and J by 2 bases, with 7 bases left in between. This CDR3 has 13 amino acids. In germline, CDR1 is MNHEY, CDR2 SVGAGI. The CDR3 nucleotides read TGTGCCAGCGAGGGTACTGGGGCCAACGTCCTGACTTTC. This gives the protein CASEGTGANVLTF.

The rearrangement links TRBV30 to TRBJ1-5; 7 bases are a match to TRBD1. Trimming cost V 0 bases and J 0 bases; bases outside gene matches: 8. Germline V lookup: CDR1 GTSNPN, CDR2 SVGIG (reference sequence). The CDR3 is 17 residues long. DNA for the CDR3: TGTGCCTGGAGTGTACGACAGGGCGTAAGTAGCAATCAGCCCCAGCATTTT. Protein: CAWSVRQGVSSNQPQHF.

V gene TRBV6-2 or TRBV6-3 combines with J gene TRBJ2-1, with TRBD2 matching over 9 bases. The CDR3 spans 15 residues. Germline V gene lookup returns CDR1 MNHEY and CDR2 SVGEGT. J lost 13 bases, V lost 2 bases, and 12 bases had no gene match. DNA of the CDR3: TGTGCCAGCAGTTACGGACTAGCGCCTCCTCGGCCTCAGTTCTTC. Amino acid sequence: CASSYGLAPPRPQFF.

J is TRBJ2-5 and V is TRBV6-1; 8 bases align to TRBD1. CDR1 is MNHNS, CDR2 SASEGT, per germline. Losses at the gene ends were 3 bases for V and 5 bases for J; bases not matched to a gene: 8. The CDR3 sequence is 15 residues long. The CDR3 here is CASSDPRGRRETQYF. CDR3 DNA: TGTGCCAGCAGTGACCCCAGGGGGCGTCGGGAGACCCAGTACTTC.

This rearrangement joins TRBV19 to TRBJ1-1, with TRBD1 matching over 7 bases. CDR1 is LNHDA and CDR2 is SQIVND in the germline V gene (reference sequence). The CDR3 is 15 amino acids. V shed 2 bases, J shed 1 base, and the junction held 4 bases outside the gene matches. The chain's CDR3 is CASSIRQGGNTEAFF. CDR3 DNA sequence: TGTGCCAGTAGTATACGACAGGGAGGGAACACTGAAGCTTTCTTT.

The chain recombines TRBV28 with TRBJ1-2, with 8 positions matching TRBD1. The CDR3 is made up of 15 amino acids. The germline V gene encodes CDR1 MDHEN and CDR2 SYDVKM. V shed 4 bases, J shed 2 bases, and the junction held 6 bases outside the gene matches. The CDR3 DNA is TGTGCCAGCAGTTCTTTAGGACAGGGCAACTATGGCTACACCTTC. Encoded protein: CASSSLGQGNYGYTF.

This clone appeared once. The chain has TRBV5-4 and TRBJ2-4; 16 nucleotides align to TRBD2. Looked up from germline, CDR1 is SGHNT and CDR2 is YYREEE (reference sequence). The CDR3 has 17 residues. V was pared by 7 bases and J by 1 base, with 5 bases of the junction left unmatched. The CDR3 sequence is CASSGTSGGVAKNIQYF. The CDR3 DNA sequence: TGTGCCAGCTCCGGGACTAGCGGGGGGGTGGCCAAAAACATTCAGTACTTC.

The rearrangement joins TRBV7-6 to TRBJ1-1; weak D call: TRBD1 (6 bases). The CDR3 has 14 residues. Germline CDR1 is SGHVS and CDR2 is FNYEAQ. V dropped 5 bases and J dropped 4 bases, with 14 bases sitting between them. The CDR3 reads CASSLRGFGTEAFF. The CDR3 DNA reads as TGTGCCAGCAGCCTCAGGGGATTCGGCACTGAAGCTTTCTTT. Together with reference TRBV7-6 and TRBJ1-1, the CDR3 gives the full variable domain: GAGVSQSPRYKVTKRGQDVALRCDPISGHVSLYWYRQALGQGPEFLTYFNYEAQQDKSGLPNDRFSAERPEGSISTLTIQRTEQRDSAMYRCASSLRGFGTEAFFGQGTRLTVV.

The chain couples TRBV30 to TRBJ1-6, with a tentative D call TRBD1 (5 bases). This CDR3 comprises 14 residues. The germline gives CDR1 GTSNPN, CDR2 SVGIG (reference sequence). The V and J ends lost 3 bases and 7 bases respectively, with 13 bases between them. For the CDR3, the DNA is TGTGCCTGGAGGGGGCGTACATGGAATTCACCCCTCCACTTT. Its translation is CAWRGRTWNSPLHF.

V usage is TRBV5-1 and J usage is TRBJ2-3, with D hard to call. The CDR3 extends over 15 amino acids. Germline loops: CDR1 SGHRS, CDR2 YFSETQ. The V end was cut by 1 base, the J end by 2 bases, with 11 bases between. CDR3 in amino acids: CASSLLTDPTDTQYF. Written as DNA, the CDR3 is TGCGCCAGCAGCTTGCTAACAGACCCCACAGATACGCAGTATTTT.

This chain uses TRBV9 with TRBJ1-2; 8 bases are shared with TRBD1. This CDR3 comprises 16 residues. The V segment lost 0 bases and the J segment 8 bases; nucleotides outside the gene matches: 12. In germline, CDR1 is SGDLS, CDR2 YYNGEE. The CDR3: CASSVDPQGASRGYTF. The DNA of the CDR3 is TGTGCCAGCAGCGTAGACCCCCAGGGGGCCTCCAGGGGCTACACCTTC.

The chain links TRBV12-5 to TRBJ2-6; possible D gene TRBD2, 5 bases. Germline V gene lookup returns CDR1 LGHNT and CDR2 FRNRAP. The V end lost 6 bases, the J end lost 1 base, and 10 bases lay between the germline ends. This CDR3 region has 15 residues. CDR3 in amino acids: CASGPEGSGANVLTF. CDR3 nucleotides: TGTGCTAGTGGACCCGAGGGTTCTGGGGCCAACGTCCTGACTTTC.

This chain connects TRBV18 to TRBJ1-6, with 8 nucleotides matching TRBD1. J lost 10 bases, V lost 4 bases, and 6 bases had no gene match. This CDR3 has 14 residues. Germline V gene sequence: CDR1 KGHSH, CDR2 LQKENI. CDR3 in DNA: TGTGCCAGCTCACACGACAGGGGCAAATCACCCCTCCACTTT. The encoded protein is CASSHDRGKSPLHF.

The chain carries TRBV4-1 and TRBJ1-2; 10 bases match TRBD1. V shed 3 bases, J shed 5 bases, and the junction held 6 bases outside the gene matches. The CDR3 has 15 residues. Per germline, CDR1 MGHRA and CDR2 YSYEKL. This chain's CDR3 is CASSQEDRGWYGYTF. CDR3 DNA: TGCGCCAGCAGCCAGGAGGACAGGGGGTGGTATGGCTACACCTTC.